This entry lists 30 T cell receptor beta chains sequenced from one sample in a study of OX40 agonist ivuxolimab in advanced cancers. Generated by immunoSEQ multiplex PCR, the TCRdb table keeps only in-frame clones and is missing some. Among about 17,000 clones listed, roughly 75% were seen once. The material sequenced was CD4+ or CD8+ T cells sorted from blood, taken in a trial of the OX40 agonist ivuxolimab. These receptor sequences come from an adult with an advanced solid tumor such as melanoma, head and neck, liver or kidney cancer.

This sequence joins TRBV4-3 and TRBJ2-7; D ambiguous. The CDR3 has 17 residues. Trimming removed 0 bases from V and 3 bases from J, with 18 bases in between. Germline CDR1 reads LGHNA; CDR2 reads YSLEER. In DNA form, the CDR3 reads TGCGCCAGCAGCCAAGATCGTCTACCGTCGAAACGCTACGAGCAGTACTTC. Translation gives CASSQDRLPSKRYEQYF.

V usage is TRBV7-6 and J usage is TRBJ2-3, with 9 bases that match TRBD1. Unmatched junction bases numbered 27, after V lost 4 bases and J lost 10 bases. CDR3 length: 20 amino acids. Germline lookup yields CDR1 SGHVS and CDR2 FNYEAQ. The CDR3 coding sequence is TGTGCCAGCAGCTCCCCCCGGGGGACAGGGTTACAAGGGCTTGAGTTGGCGCAGTATTTT. This gives the protein CASSSPRGTGLQGLELAQYF.

This clone appeared once. This chain links TRBV29-1 with TRBJ1-2; D unclear. The CDR3 contains 14 residues. V lost 3 bases and J lost 4, with 15 bases in between. CDR1 SQVTM and CDR2 ANQGSEA come from the germline V gene. The CDR3 region has the DNA TGCAGCGTTGATTCGCTTCCGTTGATCTATGGCTACACCTTC. Protein product: CSVDSLPLIYGYTF.

J is TRBJ2-1 and V is TRBV6-5; D is uncertain. The V end was cut by 6 bases, the J end by 10 bases, with 19 bases between. CDR1 MNHEY and CDR2 SVGAGI come from the germline V gene. CDR3 length: 14 residues. CDR3 DNA sequence: TGTGCCAGCAGCCCCTTCGGTGGAACTTTAGAGCAGTTCTTC. It is translated as CASSPFGGTLEQFF.

This clone has a count of ten or more. The CDR3 region is CASSLDLFLGGATDTQYF. The CDR3 bases are TGTGCCAGCAGCTTAGATCTTTTCTTGGGCGGGGCCACAGATACGCAGTATTTT. The genes are TRBV11-3 and TRBJ2-3, with D perhaps TRBD2 (6 bases). Germline loops: CDR1 SGHNT, CDR2 YENEEA. The length of the CDR3 is 18 residues. The germline V and J ends were trimmed by 0 bases and 2 bases, with 18 bases remaining between them. The full variable domain, its missing parts supplied by reference TRBV11-3 and TRBJ2-3, is EAGVVQSPRYKIIEKKQPVAFWCNPISGHNTLYWYLQNLGQGPELLIRYENEEAVDDSQLPKDRFSAERLKGVDSTLKIQPAELGDSAVYLCASSLDLFLGGATDTQYFGPGTRLTVL.

The chain carries TRBV19 and TRBJ2-7; TRBD1 is a possible D gene (6 bases). V shed 1 base and J shed 7 bases, with 14 bases lying between them. Germline V gives CDR1 LNHDA, CDR2 SQIVND (reference sequence). CDR3 length: 14 residues. Here the CDR3 DNA reads TGTGCCAGTAGTATAGGTTTTAATAGGGGGGAGCAGTACTTC. Translated, it gives CASSIGFNRGEQYF.

The DNA of the CDR3 is TGTGCCAGCAGCGGGGAGGACAATCAGCCCCAGCATTTT. Its protein product is CASSGEDNQPQHF. The chain recombines TRBV7-9 with TRBJ1-5; D call uncertain. V shed 5 bases and J shed 3 bases, with 8 bases lying between them. CDR1 SEHNR and CDR2 FQNEAQ come from the germline V gene (reference sequence). The CDR3 has 13 amino acids.

The V call is TRBV6-6, the J call TRBJ1-1, with D perhaps TRBD1 (6 bases). Trimming removed 9 bases at V and 0 bases at J, with 17 bases between. CDR3 size: 15 residues. The germline V gene has CDR1 MNHNY and CDR2 SVGAGI (reference sequence). CDR3 residues: CASLAGARMNTEAFF. Written as DNA, the CDR3 is TGTGCCAGTCTAGCAGGGGCGAGAATGAACACTGAAGCTTTCTTT.

The chain couples TRBV7-6 to TRBJ1-2, with TRBD1 as a possible D gene (6 bases). The CDR3 runs to 13 residues. Deletions cut 5 bases from V and 6 bases from J, with 13 bases between. Germline CDR1 and CDR2: SGHVS and FNYEAQ. The CDR3 sequence is CASSTADRHGYTF. CDR3 nucleotide sequence: TGTGCCAGCAGCACGGCGGACAGACATGGCTACACCTTC.

The chain is built from TRBV19 and TRBJ2-1, with 8 bases matching TRBD1. The CDR3 loop spans 15 amino acids. CDR1 is LNHDA and CDR2 is SQIVND in the germline V gene (reference sequence). J gave up 3 bases and V 4 bases, and 5 bases lay outside the gene matches. CDR3 sequence: CASSTRTGYYNEQFF. The DNA for the CDR3 is TGTGCCAGTAGTACGCGGACAGGGTACTACAATGAGCAGTTCTTC.

Points on this clone: Additional DNA sequences in this sample encode the identical CDR3. The chain links TRBV27 to TRBJ2-1; 8 nucleotides line up with TRBD2. The germline V gene encodes CDR1 MNHEY and CDR2 SMNVEV (reference sequence). V dropped 2 bases and J dropped 7; count of bases not matched to a gene: 1. The CDR3 length is 13 residues. The DNA for the CDR3 is TGTGCCAGCAGTTTAGCGGGGGGAAATGAGCAGTTCTTC. Its protein is CASSLAGGNEQFF.

As for this clone: Other DNA sequences from this sample encode an identical CDR3 as well. This chain links TRBV5-1 with TRBJ2-3; D possibly corresponds to TRBD2 (6 bases). Trimming shortened V by 0 bases and J by 2 bases, and 7 bases separated the two germline ends. Germline V gene data show CDR1 as SGHRS and CDR2 as YFSETQ. This CDR3 has 14 amino acids. The CDR3, as DNA: TGCGCCAGCAGCTTGGGGGACTCCACAGATACGCAGTATTTT. The encoded protein is CASSLGDSTDTQYF.

This clone is medium-sized (0.01 to 0.1%) in the sample. V is TRBV7-9 and J is TRBJ2-4; the D gene could be TRBD1 or TRBD2 (5 bases each). V dropped 5 bases and J dropped 12 bases, with 11 bases sitting between them. Germline values: CDR1 SEHNR, CDR2 FQNEAQ (reference sequence). This CDR3 is 11 amino acids long. The CDR3 loop is CASSHPGGQYF. The CDR3 region has the DNA TGTGCCAGCAGCCACCCTGGGGGTCAGTACTTC.

V is TRBV4-2 and J is TRBJ2-1; D possibly corresponds to TRBD2 (5 bases). The germline V gene encodes CDR1 LGHNA and CDR2 YNFKEQ. V was pared by 5 bases and J by 7 bases, with 6 bases between. CDR3 size: 11 residues. The CDR3 sequence is CASSEGNEQFF. As DNA, the CDR3 is TGTGCCAGCAGCGAGGGTAATGAGCAGTTCTTC.

The chain is built from TRBV4-2 and TRBJ2-1, with TRBD2 as a possible D gene (5 bases). V dropped 0 bases and J dropped 0 bases, with 15 bases sitting between them. This CDR3 region has 18 residues. Germline CDR1 reads LGHNA; CDR2 reads YNFKEQ. The CDR3 loop reads CASSQDRVSGSSYNEQFF. The CDR3 DNA is TGTGCCAGCAGCCAAGATAGGGTGAGCGGTTCCTCCTACAATGAGCAGTTCTTC.

The rearrangement links TRBV4-1 to TRBJ2-7, with a weak D call TRBD2 (5 bases). CDR1 is MGHRA, CDR2 YSYEKL, per germline. This CDR3 comprises 15 residues. Trimming pared 0 bases from V and 5 bases from J, leaving 14 bases between. The CDR3 nucleotides read TGCGCCAGCAGCCAAGAGTCGAGGGAGCTCGACGAGCAGTACTTC. Encoded protein: CASSQESRELDEQYF.

The J gene is TRBJ1-1, the V gene TRBV6-5, with a tentative D call TRBD1 (5 bases). The CDR3 loop spans 12 amino acids. Germline CDR1 reads MNHEY; CDR2 reads SVGAGI. The V end was cut by 3 bases, the J end by 5 bases, with 7 bases between. The CDR3 coding sequence is TGTGCCAGCAGTTATGAGGGGACTGAAGCTTTCTTT. This codes for CASSYEGTEAFF.

The chain joins TRBV7-2 to TRBJ2-3; D may match TRBD1 or TRBD2 (5 bases each). The CDR3 loop spans 22 amino acids. In germline, CDR1 is SGHTA, CDR2 FQGNSA. V gave up 0 bases and J gave up 0 bases, with 28 bases separating them. This CDR3 reads CASSLALYPYRGGSTSTDTQYF. CDR3 nucleotides: TGTGCCAGCAGCTTAGCTCTCTATCCCTATCGGGGCGGATCAACTAGCACAGATACGCAGTATTTT.

This clone was seen once. The genes are TRBV11-3 and TRBJ2-7, with D perhaps TRBD1 or TRBD2 (5 bases each). Trimming cost V 5 bases and J 3 bases, with 11 bases left between them. The germline V gene encodes CDR1 SGHNT and CDR2 YENEEA. CDR3 length: 13 residues. The CDR3 sequence: CASSERGSYEQYF. CDR3 DNA: TGTGCCAGCAGCGAGAGGGGTAGCTACGAGCAGTACTTC.

The chain has TRBV28 and TRBJ2-1; 10 nucleotides match TRBD2. CDR3 length equals 14 residues. Trimming cost V 5 bases and J 9 bases; bases outside gene matches: 7. Germline-derived CDR1 and CDR2 are MDHEN and SYDVKM. The CDR3 is CASSIAGGGGEQFF. The CDR3 DNA reads as TGTGCCAGCAGTATAGCGGGAGGTGGAGGTGAGCAGTTCTTC. The full variable domain, its missing parts supplied by reference TRBV28 and TRBJ2-1, is DVKVTQSSRYLVKRTGEKVFLECVQDMDHENMFWYRQDPGLGLRLIYFSYDVKMKEKGDIPEGYSVSREKKERFSLILESASTNQTSMYLCASSIAGGGGEQFFGPGTRLTVL.

This clone was found a few times. The chain couples TRBV15 to TRBJ2-7, with a tentative D call TRBD1 (7 bases). The CDR3 consists of 13 residues. Per germline, CDR1 LNHNV and CDR2 YYDKDF (reference sequence). V lost 5 bases and J lost 3, with 11 bases in between. The DNA of the CDR3 is TGTGCCACCAGCGGAGGGACAGACTACGAGCAGTACTTC. Its protein is CATSGGTDYEQYF.

J is TRBJ2-3 and V is TRBV14; D is uncertain. V shed 0 bases and J shed 7 bases, with 14 bases lying between them. There are 15 residues in the CDR3. Germline V gene lookup returns CDR1 SGHDN and CDR2 FVKESK. DNA for the CDR3: TGTGCCAGCAGCCAAGATTCGATGGCAGGACATACGCAGTATTTT. It translates to CASSQDSMAGHTQYF.

This clone has only one observation. The chain links TRBV29-1 to TRBJ2-1; 10 positions match TRBD2. J gave up 8 bases and V 1 base, and 5 bases lay outside the gene matches. The CDR3 covers 14 residues. Per the germline V gene, CDR1 is SQVTM and CDR2 is ANQGSEA. The CDR3 DNA is TGCAGCGTTGAAGCGGGACTAGCGTACTATGAGCAGTTCTTC. Residues: CSVEAGLAYYEQFF.

The chain links TRBV27 to TRBJ2-7; TRBD1 matches at 9 bases. CDR1 MNHEY and CDR2 SMNVEV come from the germline V gene (reference sequence). V lost 2 bases and J lost 4; bases outside the gene matches: 3. This CDR3 comprises 14 residues. CDR3 amino acids: CASSLGTGKYEQYF. The CDR3, as DNA: TGTGCCAGCAGTTTAGGGACAGGGAAGTACGAGCAGTACTTC.

The V and J genes are TRBV29-1 and TRBJ2-1; D is perhaps TRBD2 (6 bases). CDR3 length equals 16 residues. Trimming took off 7 bases at V and 5 bases at J, with 24 bases between the two ends. Germline loops: CDR1 SQVTM, CDR2 ANQGSEA. The DNA for the CDR3 is TGCAGCGCCGAGAACCCCACTCGGAGGGTAGACAATGAGCAGTTCTTC. It codes for CSAENPTRRVDNEQFF.

The chain is built from TRBV9 and TRBJ1-3, with D possibly matching TRBD1 (6 bases). Germline V gives CDR1 SGDLS, CDR2 YYNGEE. The V and J ends lost 4 bases and 4 bases respectively, with 15 bases between them. CDR3 length: 15 residues. The CDR3 DNA reads as TGTGCCAGCAGCCCCTTAGCAGGGGCCGGAAACACCATATATTTT. Residues: CASSPLAGAGNTIYF.

This chain joins TRBV6-6 and TRBJ2-1; possible D gene TRBD2, 5 bases. The CDR3 loop spans 13 amino acids. CDR1 MNHNY and CDR2 SVGAGI come from the germline V gene (reference sequence). V lost 4 bases to trimming and J lost 6 bases, with 10 bases between them. The DNA of the CDR3 is TGTGCCAGCAGTTTCACGGGGAGCAATGAGCAGTTCTTC. Amino acid sequence: CASSFTGSNEQFF.

The chain recombines TRBV10-1 with TRBJ2-5; 7 bases align to TRBD2. The CDR3 runs to 13 residues. The germline V gene has CDR1 WNHNN and CDR2 SYGVQD (reference sequence). V lost 8 bases and J lost 2; bases outside the gene matches: 5. The CDR3 protein is CASGQRGQETQYF. In DNA, the CDR3 is TGCGCCAGCGGCCAGCGGGGACAAGAGACCCAGTACTTC.

The chain combines TRBV30 with TRBJ2-7; 8 bases line up with TRBD1. The V gene end was trimmed by 0 bases and the J gene end by 6 bases; junction bases not matched to a gene: 7. Per the germline V gene, CDR1 is GTSNPN and CDR2 is SVGIG (reference sequence). This CDR3 is 14 amino acids long. For the CDR3, the DNA is TGTGCCTGGAGTGTACTGGGACAGGCCTCCGAGCAGTACTTC. Translated, it gives CAWSVLGQASEQYF.

V and J are TRBV27 and TRBJ1-5; unclear D gene. The CDR3 extends over 14 amino acids. Per the germline V gene, CDR1 is MNHEY and CDR2 is SMNVEV (reference sequence). V lost 2 bases and J 6 bases, leaving 11 bases between the germline ends. The DNA of the CDR3 is TGTGCCAGCAGTTTAAGGTCAGAGGCTCAGCCCCAGCATTTT. Translated, it gives CASSLRSEAQPQHF.